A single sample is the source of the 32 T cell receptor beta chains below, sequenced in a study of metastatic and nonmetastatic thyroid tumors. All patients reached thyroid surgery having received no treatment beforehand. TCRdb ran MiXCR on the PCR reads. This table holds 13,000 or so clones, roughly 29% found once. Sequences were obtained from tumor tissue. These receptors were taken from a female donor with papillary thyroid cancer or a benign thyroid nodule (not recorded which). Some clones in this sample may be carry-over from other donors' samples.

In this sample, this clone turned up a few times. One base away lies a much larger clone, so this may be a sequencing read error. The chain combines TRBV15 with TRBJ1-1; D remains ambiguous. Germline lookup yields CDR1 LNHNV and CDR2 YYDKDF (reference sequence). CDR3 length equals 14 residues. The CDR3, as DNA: TGTGCCACCAGCAGAATCAATGAGAACACTGAATCTTTCTTT. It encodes CATSRINENTESFF.

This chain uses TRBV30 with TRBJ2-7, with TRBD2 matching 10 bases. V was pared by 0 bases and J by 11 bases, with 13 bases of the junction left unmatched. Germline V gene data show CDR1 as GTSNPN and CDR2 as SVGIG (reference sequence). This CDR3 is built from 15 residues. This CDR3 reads CAWSVPIAGGTVEYF. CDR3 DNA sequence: TGTGCCTGGAGTGTACCTATAGCGGGAGGTACGGTAGAGTACTTC.

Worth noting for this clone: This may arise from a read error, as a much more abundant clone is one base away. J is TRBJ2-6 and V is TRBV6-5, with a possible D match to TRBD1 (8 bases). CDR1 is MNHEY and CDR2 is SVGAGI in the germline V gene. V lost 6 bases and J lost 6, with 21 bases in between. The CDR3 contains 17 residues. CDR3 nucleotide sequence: TGTGCCAGCAGCCTGACAGGGGAGGGCTCGGTGGCCAACGTCCTGACTTTC. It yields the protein CASSLTGEGSVANVLTF.

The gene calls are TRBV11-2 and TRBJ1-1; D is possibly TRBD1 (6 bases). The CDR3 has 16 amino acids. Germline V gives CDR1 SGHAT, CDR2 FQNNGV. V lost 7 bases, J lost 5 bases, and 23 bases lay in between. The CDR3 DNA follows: TGTGCCAGCACCCAAGGGGGTAAGGGCAGAAGGACTGAAGCTTTCTTT. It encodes CASTQGGKGRRTEAFF.

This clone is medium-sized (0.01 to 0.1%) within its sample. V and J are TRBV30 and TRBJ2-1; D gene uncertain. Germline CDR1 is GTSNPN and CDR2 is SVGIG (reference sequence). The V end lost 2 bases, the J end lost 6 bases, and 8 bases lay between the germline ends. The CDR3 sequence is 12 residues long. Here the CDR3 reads CAWSRRTNEQFF. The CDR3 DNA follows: TGTGCCTGGAGTAGAAGGACCAATGAGCAGTTCTTC.

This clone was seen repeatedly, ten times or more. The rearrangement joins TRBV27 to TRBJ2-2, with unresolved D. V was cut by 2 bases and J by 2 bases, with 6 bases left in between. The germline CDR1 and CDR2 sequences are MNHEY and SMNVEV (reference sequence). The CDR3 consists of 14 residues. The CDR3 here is CASSLMDNTGELFF. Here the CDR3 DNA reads TGTGCCAGCAGTTTAATGGATAACACCGGGGAGCTGTTTTTT.

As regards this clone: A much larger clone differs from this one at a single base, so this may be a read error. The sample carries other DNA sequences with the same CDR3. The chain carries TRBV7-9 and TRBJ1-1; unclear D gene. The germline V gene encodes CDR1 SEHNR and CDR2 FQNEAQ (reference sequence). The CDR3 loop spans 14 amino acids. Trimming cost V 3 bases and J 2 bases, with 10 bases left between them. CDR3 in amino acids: CASSLGGLNTEAFF. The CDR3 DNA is TGTGCCAGCAGCTTGGGTGGGCTTAACACTGAAGCTTTCTTT.

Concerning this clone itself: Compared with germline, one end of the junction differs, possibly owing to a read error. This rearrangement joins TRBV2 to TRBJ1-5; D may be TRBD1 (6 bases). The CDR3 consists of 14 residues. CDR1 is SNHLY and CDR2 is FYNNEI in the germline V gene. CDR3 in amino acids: CANSVTGYCQPQHF. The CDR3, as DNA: TGTGCCAACAGTGTCACAGGGTATTGTCAGCCCCAGCATTTT. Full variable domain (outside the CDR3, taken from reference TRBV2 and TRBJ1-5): EPEVTQTPSHQVTQMGQEVILRCVPISNHLYFYWYRQILGQKVEFLVSFYNNEISEKSEIFDDQFSVERPDGSNFTLKIRSTKLEDSAMYFCANSVTGYCQPQHFGDGTRLSIL.

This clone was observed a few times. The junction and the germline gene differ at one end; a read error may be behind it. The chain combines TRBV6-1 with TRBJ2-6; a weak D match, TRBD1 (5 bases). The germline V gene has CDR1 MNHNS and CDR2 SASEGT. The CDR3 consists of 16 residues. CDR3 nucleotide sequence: TGTGCCGGCAGACTGATCGTAGGGGCTGGGGCCAACGTCCTGACTTTC. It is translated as CAGRLIVGAGANVLTF.

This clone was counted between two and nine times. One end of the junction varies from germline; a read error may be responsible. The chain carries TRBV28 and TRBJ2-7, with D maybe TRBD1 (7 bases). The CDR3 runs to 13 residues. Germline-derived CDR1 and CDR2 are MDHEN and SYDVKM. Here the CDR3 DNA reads TGTGCCAGCAGTTTAGGGGCGGGACACAGGGGAAACTTC. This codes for CASSLGAGHRGNF.

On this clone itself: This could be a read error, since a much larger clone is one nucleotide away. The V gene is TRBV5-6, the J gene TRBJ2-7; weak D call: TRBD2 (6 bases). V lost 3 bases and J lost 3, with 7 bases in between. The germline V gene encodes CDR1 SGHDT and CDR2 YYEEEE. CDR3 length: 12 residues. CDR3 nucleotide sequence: TGTGCCAGCAGCTACGGGAGCTACGAGCAGTACTTC. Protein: CASSYGSYEQYF.

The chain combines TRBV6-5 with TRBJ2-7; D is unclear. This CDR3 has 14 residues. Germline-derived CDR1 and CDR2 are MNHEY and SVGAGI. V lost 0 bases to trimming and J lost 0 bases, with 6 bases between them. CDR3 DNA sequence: TGTGCCAGCAGTTACTCGTCCAACTCCTACGAGCAGTACTTC. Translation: CASSYSSNSYEQYF.

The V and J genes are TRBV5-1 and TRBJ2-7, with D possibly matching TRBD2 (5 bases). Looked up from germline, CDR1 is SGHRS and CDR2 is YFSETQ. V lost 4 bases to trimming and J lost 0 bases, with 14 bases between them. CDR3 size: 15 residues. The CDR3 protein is CASSTGDLSSYEQYF. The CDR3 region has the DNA TGCGCCAGCAGCACCGGGGATCTTAGCTCCTACGAGCAGTACTTC.

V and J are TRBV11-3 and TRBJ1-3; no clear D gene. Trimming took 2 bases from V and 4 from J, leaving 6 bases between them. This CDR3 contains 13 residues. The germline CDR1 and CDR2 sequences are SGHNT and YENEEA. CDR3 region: CASSLNAGNTIYF. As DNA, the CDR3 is TGTGCCAGCAGCTTAAACGCCGGAAACACCATATATTTT. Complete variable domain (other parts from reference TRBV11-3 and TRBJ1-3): EAGVVQSPRYKIIEKKQPVAFWCNPISGHNTLYWYLQNLGQGPELLIRYENEEAVDDSQLPKDRFSAERLKGVDSTLKIQPAELGDSAVYLCASSLNAGNTIYFGEGSWLTVV.

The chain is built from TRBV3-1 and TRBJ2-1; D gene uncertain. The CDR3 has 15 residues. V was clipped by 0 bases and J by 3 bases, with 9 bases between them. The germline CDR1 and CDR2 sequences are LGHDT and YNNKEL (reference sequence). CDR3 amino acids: CASSQDSGYYNEQFF. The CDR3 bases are TGTGCCAGCAGCCAAGACTCAGGCTACTACAATGAGCAGTTCTTC.

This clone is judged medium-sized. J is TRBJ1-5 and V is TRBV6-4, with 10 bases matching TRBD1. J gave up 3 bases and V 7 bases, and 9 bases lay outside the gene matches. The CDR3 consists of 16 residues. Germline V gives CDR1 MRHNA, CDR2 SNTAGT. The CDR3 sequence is CASIGGQGFNNQPQHF. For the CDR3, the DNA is TGTGCCAGCATAGGGGGACAGGGGTTCAACAATCAGCCCCAGCATTTT.

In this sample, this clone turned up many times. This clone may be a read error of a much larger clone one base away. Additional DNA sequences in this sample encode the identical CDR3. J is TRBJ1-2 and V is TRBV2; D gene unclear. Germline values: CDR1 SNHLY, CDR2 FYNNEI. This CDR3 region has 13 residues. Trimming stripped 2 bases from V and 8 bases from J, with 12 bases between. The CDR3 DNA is TGTGCCAGCAGTGAATGGGCGGTCTACGGCTACACCTTC. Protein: CASSEWAVYGYTF.

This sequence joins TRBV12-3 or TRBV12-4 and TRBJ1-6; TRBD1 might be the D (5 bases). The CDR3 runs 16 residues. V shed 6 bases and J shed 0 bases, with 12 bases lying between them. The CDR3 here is CASSPGRSSYNSPLHF. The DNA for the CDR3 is TGTGCCAGCAGCCCGGGACGTAGCTCCTATAATTCACCCCTCCACTTT.

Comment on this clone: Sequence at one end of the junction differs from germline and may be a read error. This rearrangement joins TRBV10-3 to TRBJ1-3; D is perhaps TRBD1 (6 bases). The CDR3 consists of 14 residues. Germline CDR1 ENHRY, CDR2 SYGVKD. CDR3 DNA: TGTGCCATCAAATTGGGGGCGTCTGTAAACACCATATATTTT. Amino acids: CAIKLGASVNTIYF.

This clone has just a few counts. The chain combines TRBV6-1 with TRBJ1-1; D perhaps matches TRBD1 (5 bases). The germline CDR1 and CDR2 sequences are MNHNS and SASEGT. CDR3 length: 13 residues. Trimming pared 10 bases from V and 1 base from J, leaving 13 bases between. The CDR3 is CAIHGQGNTEAFF. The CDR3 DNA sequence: TGTGCCATCCACGGCCAGGGGAACACTGAAGCTTTCTTT.

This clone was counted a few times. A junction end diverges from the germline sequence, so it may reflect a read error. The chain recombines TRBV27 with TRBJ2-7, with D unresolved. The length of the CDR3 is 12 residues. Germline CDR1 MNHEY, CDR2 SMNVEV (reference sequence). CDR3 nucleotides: TGTACCAGACGAGGTGGCATCCACGAGCAGTACTTC. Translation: CTRRGGIHEQYF.

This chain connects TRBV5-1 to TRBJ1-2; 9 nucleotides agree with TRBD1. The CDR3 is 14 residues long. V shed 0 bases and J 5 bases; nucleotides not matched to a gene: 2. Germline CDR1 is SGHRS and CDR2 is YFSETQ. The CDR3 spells CASSLGDREYGYTF. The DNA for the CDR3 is TGCGCCAGCAGCTTGGGGGACAGGGAATATGGCTACACCTTC.

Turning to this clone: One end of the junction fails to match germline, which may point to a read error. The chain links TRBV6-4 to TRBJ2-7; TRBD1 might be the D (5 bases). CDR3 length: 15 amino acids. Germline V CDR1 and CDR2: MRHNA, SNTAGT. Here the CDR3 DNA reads TGTGCCAGCAGTTACTCGGTGGCAGGGCTGAACGAGCAGTACTTC. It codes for CASSYSVAGLNEQYF.

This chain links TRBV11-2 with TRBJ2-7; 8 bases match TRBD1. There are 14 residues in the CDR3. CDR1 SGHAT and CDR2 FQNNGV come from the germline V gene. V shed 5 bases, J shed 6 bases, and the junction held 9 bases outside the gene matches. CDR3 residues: CASSTWTGPSEQYF. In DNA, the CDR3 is TGTGCCAGCAGCACCTGGACAGGGCCCTCCGAGCAGTACTTC.

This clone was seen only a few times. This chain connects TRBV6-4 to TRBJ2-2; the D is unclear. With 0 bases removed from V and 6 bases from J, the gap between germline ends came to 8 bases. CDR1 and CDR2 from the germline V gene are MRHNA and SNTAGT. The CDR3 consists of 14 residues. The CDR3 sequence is CASSDSSQPGELFF. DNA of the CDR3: TGTGCCAGCAGTGACTCGAGTCAGCCCGGGGAGCTGTTTTTT.

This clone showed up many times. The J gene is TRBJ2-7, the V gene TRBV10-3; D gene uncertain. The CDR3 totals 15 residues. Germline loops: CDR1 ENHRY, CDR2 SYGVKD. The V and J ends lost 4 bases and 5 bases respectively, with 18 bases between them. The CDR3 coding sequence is TGTGCCATCAGTGGACCTAATATTCGGTCTGACGAGCAGTACTTC. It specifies CAISGPNIRSDEQYF.

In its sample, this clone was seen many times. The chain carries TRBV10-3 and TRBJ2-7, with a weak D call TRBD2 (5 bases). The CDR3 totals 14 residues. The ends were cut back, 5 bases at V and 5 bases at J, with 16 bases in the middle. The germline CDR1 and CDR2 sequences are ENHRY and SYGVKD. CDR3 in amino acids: CAISTLEREHEQYF. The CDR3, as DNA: TGTGCCATCAGTACCCTGGAGAGGGAGCACGAGCAGTACTTC.

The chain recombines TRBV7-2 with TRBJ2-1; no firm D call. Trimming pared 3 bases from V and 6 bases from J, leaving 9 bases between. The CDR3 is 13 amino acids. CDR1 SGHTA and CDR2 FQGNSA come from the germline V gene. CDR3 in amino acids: CASSFALGNEQFF. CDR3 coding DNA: TGTGCCAGCAGCTTTGCTCTAGGCAATGAGCAGTTCTTC.

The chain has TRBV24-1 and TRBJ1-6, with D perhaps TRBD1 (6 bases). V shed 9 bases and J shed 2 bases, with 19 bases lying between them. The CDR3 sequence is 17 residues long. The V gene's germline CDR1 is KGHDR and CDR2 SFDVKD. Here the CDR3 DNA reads TGTGCCACCTATCTGAGGGGGGGAAAGGCCTATAATTCACCCCTCCACTTT. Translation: CATYLRGGKAYNSPLHF.

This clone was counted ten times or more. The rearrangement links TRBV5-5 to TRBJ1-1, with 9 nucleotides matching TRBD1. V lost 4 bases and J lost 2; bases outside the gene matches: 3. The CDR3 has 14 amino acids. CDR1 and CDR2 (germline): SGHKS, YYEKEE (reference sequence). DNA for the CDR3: TGTGCCAGCAGCCGGGGACAGGGAAACACTGAAGCTTTCTTT. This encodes CASSRGQGNTEAFF.

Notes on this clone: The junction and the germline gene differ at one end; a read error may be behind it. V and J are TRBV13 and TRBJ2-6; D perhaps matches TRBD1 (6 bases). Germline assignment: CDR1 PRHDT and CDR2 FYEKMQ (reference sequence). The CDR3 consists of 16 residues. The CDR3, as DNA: TGTGCCAGCAGCTCCCGGACAGAGTCTGGGGCAAACGTCGTGACTTTC. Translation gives CASSSRTESGANVVTF.

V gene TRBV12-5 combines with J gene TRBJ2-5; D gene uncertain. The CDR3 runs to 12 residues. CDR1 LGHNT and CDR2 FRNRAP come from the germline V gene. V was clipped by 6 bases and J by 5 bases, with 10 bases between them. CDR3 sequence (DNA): TGTGCTAGTGGGTCGGTAGGGGAGACCCAGTACTTC. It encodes CASGSVGETQYF.